The rows below give T cell receptor beta chains drawn from one sample of a study of a mutant IDH1 vaccine in newly diagnosed glioma. No antigen is known for these receptors. The method was immunoSEQ multiplex PCR; TCRdb's version includes in-frame clones alone and lacks a portion of them. The data contain approximately 52,000 clones, about 80% of them seen just once; the ten biggest clones take up over 4.5%. This sample comprised PBMCs, obtained from a glioma patient whose treatment included an IDH1 peptide vaccine. These receptors originate from a woman aged 40 to 49 with glioma. Some clones in this sample may be carry-over from other donors' samples. Each CDR3 is given with its conserved first and last residue. D genes are given only for firm matches. A clone size is listed for some rows: how often the clone was seen (once, few, many), or a class if it is expanded.

CDR3	DNA	size	J	V	D
CASSVATGNYGYTF	TGTGCCAGCAGCGTAGCTACGGGCAACTATGGCTACACCTTC	once	TRBJ1-2	TRBV9	-
CASSLNGDTSYEQYF	TGTGCCAGCAGCTTGAACGGGGACACCAGCTACGAGCAGTACTTC	-	TRBJ2-7	TRBV5-6	-
CASSDSNTDTQYF	TGTGCCAGCAGTGACTCTAACACAGATACGCAGTATTTT	few	TRBJ2-3	TRBV6-4	-
CAISPGINGNQPQHF	TGTGCCATCAGTCCAGGGATTAACGGCAATCAGCCCCAGCATTTT	-	TRBJ1-5	TRBV10-3	-
CAWSEDSLTEAFF	TGTGCCTGGAGTGAGGACAGCCTCACTGAAGCTTTCTTT	-	TRBJ1-1	TRBV30	-
CASSQGGVGTGELFF	TGTGCCAGCAGCCAAGGGGGGGTGGGCACCGGGGAGCTGTTTTTT	-	TRBJ2-2	TRBV4-2	-
CAWRQGSNQPQHF	TGTGCCTGGAGACAGGGTAGCAATCAGCCCCAGCATTTT	-	TRBJ1-5	TRBV30	-
CASSQYLGGGTPENEQFF	TGCGCCAGCAGCCAATACCTTGGAGGCGGAACTCCTGAGAATGAGCAGTTCTTC	-	TRBJ2-1	TRBV4-1	-
CASSKGGVGGFLGANVLTF	TGTGCCAGCAGCAAGGGAGGGGTAGGTGGATTCCTTGGGGCCAACGTCCTGACTTTC	-	TRBJ2-6	TRBV21-1	-
CASSVASGVHEQYF	TGTGCCAGCAGCGTAGCTTCGGGGGTCCACGAGCAGTACTTC	-	TRBJ2-7	TRBV9	-
CASSQDRLTAPYNEQFF	TGTGCCAGCAGCCAAGATCGGCTGACAGCTCCCTACAATGAGCAGTTCTTC	-	TRBJ2-1	TRBV14	-
CASSDPYEQYF	TGTGCCAGCAGTGACCCGTACGAGCAGTACTTC	-	TRBJ2-7	TRBV28	-
CASSDRTGGEVYGYTF	TGTGCCAGCAGTGATCGGACAGGGGGCGAAGTCTATGGCTACACCTTC	-	TRBJ1-2	TRBV25-1	TRBD1
CASSLVGGGAGTDTQYF	TGCGCCAGCAGCTTGGTAGGCGGGGGGGCCGGAACAGATACGCAGTATTTT	once	TRBJ2-3	TRBV5-1	TRBD2
CASSYDWNTEAFF	TGTGCCAGCAGTTACGATTGGAACACTGAAGCTTTCTTT	-	TRBJ1-1	TRBV27	-
CATSRDRGNQPQHF	TGTGCCACCAGCAGAGATCGGGGCAATCAGCCCCAGCATTTT	few	TRBJ1-5	TRBV15	-
CASRETGTQYF	TGTGCCAGCAGAGAGACAGGGACCCAGTACTTC	-	TRBJ2-5	TRBV6-5	-
CASSLYGGGSTDTQYF	TGCGCCAGCAGCTTGTACGGCGGGGGATCGACAGATACGCAGTATTTT	-	TRBJ2-3	TRBV5-1	TRBD2
CASIKPGTGRNGYTF	TGTGCCAGCATTAAACCCGGGACAGGGAGAAATGGCTACACCTTC	-	TRBJ1-2	TRBV5-6	TRBD1
CASSMGGNDQPQHF	TGTGCCAGTAGTATGGGTGGGAACGATCAGCCCCAGCATTTT	-	TRBJ1-5	TRBV19	-
CASSSGSPNYGYTF	TGTGCCAGCAGCTCGGGCAGTCCTAACTATGGCTACACCTTC	-	TRBJ1-2	TRBV5-4	-
CASTRAGADTQYF	TGTGCCAGTACCAGGGCGGGGGCAGATACGCAGTATTTT	once	TRBJ2-3	TRBV19	TRBD2
CASSIQASTNTEAFF	TGTGCCAGTAGTATACAGGCCTCTACGAACACTGAAGCTTTCTTT	few	TRBJ1-1	TRBV19	-